These 26 T cell receptor beta chains were sequenced from one sample in a study of human T cells and chemical hapten exposure. MiXCR, applied by TCRdb to the RACE reads, yields one record per CDR3 protein. The top ten hold about 1.5% of the sample, which has about 45,000 distinct CDR3 sequences, 4.3% seen once. Time point of the sample: healthy volunteer bleed at 2 weeks. Blood, whole and unfractionated, served as the source for total RNA extraction. The sample was whole blood. These receptors originate from a female donor in good health. Some clones in this sample may be carry-over from other donors' samples.

This clonotype showed up many times. This chain connects TRBV6-6 to TRBJ1-1, with 7 nucleotides matching TRBD1. Per germline, CDR1 MNHNY and CDR2 SVGAGI (reference sequence). The CDR3 runs to 15 residues. V gave up 4 bases and J gave up 1 base; unmatched junction bases: 6. CDR3 protein: CASSWRQGKNTEAFF. CDR3 coding DNA: TGTGCCAGCAGTTGGCGACAGGGAAAGAACACTGAAGCTTTCTTT.

This clonotype has only a few counts. V gene TRBV7-8 combines with J gene TRBJ1-3; D perhaps matches TRBD1 (6 bases). Between the trimmed V and J ends, which lost 1 base and 3 bases, there was a span of 10 bases. Germline V gene lookup returns CDR1 SGHVS and CDR2 FQNEAQ. The CDR3 contains 15 residues. CDR3 DNA: TGTGCCAGCAGCTTAGAAGTGACAGGTGGAAACACCATATATTTT. Translation gives CASSLEVTGGNTIYF.

This clonotype showed up just a few times. The chain couples TRBV7-2 to TRBJ1-6, with TRBD1 identical over 8 bases. This CDR3 has 14 amino acids. With 5 bases clipped from V and 10 bases from J, the junction kept 7 bases outside the gene matches. Germline loops: CDR1 SGHTA, CDR2 FQGNSA. CDR3 protein: CASSEDRVGSPLHF. The CDR3 nucleotides read TGTGCCAGCAGCGAGGACAGGGTAGGCTCACCCCTCCACTTT.

This clonotype came up many times. Here the CDR3 DNA reads TGCAGCGTTGAAGAAGAGAGTCGGCCACAGTTCTTC. Translating gives CSVEEESRPQFF. The genes are TRBV29-1 and TRBJ2-1; D gene ambiguous. This CDR3 is 12 amino acids long. Germline CDR1 and CDR2: SQVTM and ANQGSEA. V lost 0 bases to trimming and J lost 13 bases, with 13 bases between them.

This chain joins TRBV21-1 and TRBJ2-7. TRBV21-1 is an annotated pseudogene. This CDR3 is built from 11 residues. The CDR3 spells CASRTTYEQYF. The CDR3 nucleotides are TGTGCCAGCAGGACAACCTACGAGCAGTACTTC.

This clonotype has ten or more counts. The chain couples TRBV7-2 to TRBJ1-5, with D maybe TRBD1 (6 bases). This CDR3 comprises 13 residues. The V end was cut by 6 bases, the J end by 5 bases, with 11 bases between. The germline V gene encodes CDR1 SGHTA and CDR2 FQGNSA. The CDR3 spells CASSRGDYQPQHF. The CDR3 nucleotides read TGTGCCAGCAGTAGGGGGGATTATCAGCCCCAGCATTTT.

The V and J genes are TRBV5-5 and TRBJ1-5; unclear D gene. The CDR3 contains 16 residues. Trimming took 4 bases from V and 12 from J, leaving 26 bases between them. Germline CDR1 is SGHKS and CDR2 is YYEKEE (reference sequence). CDR3 protein: CASSRLSGFPQKVQHF. The CDR3 nucleotides read TGTGCCAGCAGCCGACTCTCCGGGTTCCCCCAGAAAGTCCAGCATTTT. Together with reference TRBV5-5 and TRBJ1-5, the CDR3 gives the full variable domain: DAGVTQSPTHLIKTRGQQVTLRCSPISGHKSVSWYQQVLGQGPQFIFQYYEKEERGRGNFPDRFSARQFPNYSSELNVNALLLGDSALYLCASSRLSGFPQKVQHFGDGTRLSIL.

The rearrangement joins TRBV2 to TRBJ1-4; unclear D gene. V lost 7 bases and J lost 2, with 11 bases in between. Germline V CDR1 and CDR2: SNHLY, FYNNEI. There are 14 residues in the CDR3. The CDR3 bases are TGTGCCAGCACCGCCCCTGTCACTAATGAAAAACTGTTTTTT. It is translated as CASTAPVTNEKLFF.

This clonotype was counted ten times or more. The chain is built from TRBV4-3 and TRBJ2-7; D call uncertain. Trimming removed 4 bases at V and 5 bases at J, with 18 bases between. There are 15 residues in the CDR3. Looked up from germline, CDR1 is LGHNA and CDR2 is YSLEER. CDR3 nucleotides: TGCGCCAGCAGCCGAGTTCTAGGAGCTCTCGACGAGCAGTACTTC. As protein: CASSRVLGALDEQYF.

This clonotype was detected only a few times. Germline and junction disagree at one end, which may indicate a read error. The V gene is TRBV7-9, the J gene TRBJ2-3, with D perhaps matching TRBD2 (5 bases). The CDR3 contains 11 residues. In germline, CDR1 is SEHNR, CDR2 FQNEAQ (reference sequence). The CDR3 loop is CASSLGLHGDF. In nucleotides, the CDR3 is TGTGCCAGCAGCTTAGGGCTTCACGGGGATTTT.

This clonotype occurred many times. The V and J genes are TRBV29-1 and TRBJ1-1; D not resolved. Trimming removed 0 bases at V and 5 bases at J, with 7 bases between. The CDR3 is made up of 12 amino acids. Per germline, CDR1 SQVTM and CDR2 ANQGSEA. CDR3 sequence (DNA): TGCAGCGTTGAAGATCCGGGGACTGAAGCTTTCTTT. This codes for CSVEDPGTEAFF.

This clonotype was seen at least ten times. The chain is built from TRBV7-2 and TRBJ2-1, with 8 bases that match TRBD2. The CDR3 runs 16 residues. Losses at the gene ends were 6 bases for V and 5 bases for J; bases not matched to a gene: 12. The germline gives CDR1 SGHTA, CDR2 FQGNSA. The CDR3 reads CASSSRSGGVNNEQFF. The CDR3 DNA reads as TGTGCCAGCAGTTCCAGGTCCGGGGGGGTAAACAATGAGCAGTTCTTC.

This clonotype was seen ten or more times. The rearrangement uses TRBV5-4 and TRBJ2-3; D unresolved. CDR3 length: 16 residues. V lost 2 bases to trimming and J lost 0 bases, with 13 bases between them. In germline, CDR1 is SGHNT, CDR2 YYREEE (reference sequence). CDR3 sequence: CASSLIGQASTDTQYF. The CDR3 nucleotides are TGTGCCAGCAGCTTAATTGGGCAGGCTAGCACAGATACGCAGTATTTT.

At least ten counts were recorded for this clonotype. The V call is TRBV7-2, the J call TRBJ2-5; D remains ambiguous. V lost 5 bases and J 5 bases, leaving 15 bases between the germline ends. Germline V gene lookup returns CDR1 SGHTA and CDR2 FQGNSA. The length of the CDR3 is 14 residues. CDR3 DNA: TGTGCCAGCAGCCAACAAAGGTCGAGGGAGACCCAGTACTTC. Amino acids: CASSQQRSRETQYF.

The sample holds many counts of this clonotype. The chain couples TRBV29-1 to TRBJ2-5; D ambiguous. Germline CDR1 reads SQVTM; CDR2 reads ANQGSEA. CDR3 length: 12 amino acids. The CDR3 reads CSGSPGQETQYF. The CDR3 nucleotides read TGCAGTGGCTCACCAGGCCAAGAGACCCAGTACTTC.

This clonotype turned up a few times. V gene TRBV6-6 combines with J gene TRBJ2-1; 10 nucleotides match TRBD1. The V and J ends lost 5 bases and 8 bases, in that order; junction bases with no gene match: 12. This CDR3 has 16 amino acids. CDR1 is MNHNY and CDR2 is SVGAGI in the germline V gene (reference sequence). CDR3 sequence reads: CASSGKDRGLAYEQFF. In DNA, the CDR3 is TGTGCCAGCAGTGGAAAAGACAGGGGGCTCGCTTATGAGCAGTTCTTC.

This clonotype was seen repeatedly, ten times or more. The rearrangement joins TRBV11-2 to TRBJ2-7; D not certain. Trimming shortened V by 5 bases and J by 0 bases, and 11 bases separated the two germline ends. CDR1 SGHAT and CDR2 FQNNGV come from the germline V gene. The CDR3 runs 14 residues. The CDR3 coding sequence is TGTGCCAGCAGCCCGTCAGCCCTCTCCTACGAGCAGTACTTC. This encodes CASSPSALSYEQYF.

This clonotype was counted at least ten times. The rearrangement uses TRBV3-1 and TRBJ1-6, with D maybe TRBD1 (5 bases). From germline, CDR1 is LGHDT and CDR2 YNNKEL (reference sequence). Trimming pared 0 bases from V and 7 bases from J, leaving 13 bases between. This CDR3 is 16 amino acids long. The CDR3 reads CASSQDLRQQNSPLHF. CDR3 DNA: TGTGCCAGCAGCCAAGATTTGCGACAGCAAAATTCACCCCTCCACTTT.

This clonotype was counted many times. The chain is built from TRBV5-5 and TRBJ1-4; 7 bases match TRBD1. The CDR3 consists of 17 residues. The germline gives CDR1 SGHKS, CDR2 YYEKEE (reference sequence). The V and J ends lost 4 bases and 4 bases, in that order; junction bases with no gene match: 13. The CDR3 DNA reads as TGTGCCAGCAGCCGGGACCGAAGGGGGCCCTATAATGAAAAACTGTTTTTT. It is translated as CASSRDRRGPYNEKLFF.

In its sample, this clonotype was seen many times. J is TRBJ2-7 and V is TRBV29-1; the D gene is possibly TRBD1 (6 bases). This CDR3 has 11 residues. From germline, CDR1 is SQVTM and CDR2 ANQGSEA. Trimming removed 7 bases at V and 5 bases at J, with 12 bases between. For the CDR3, the DNA is TGCAGCGGGGAACAGGGAAACGAGCAGTACTTC. This translates into CSGEQGNEQYF.

As for this clonotype: This may arise from a read error, as a much more abundant clone is one base away. It is likely a read error, because the conserved phenylalanine at the end of the CDR3 is missing. V is TRBV27 and J is TRBJ2-3; D remains unclear. Trimming pared 0 bases from V and 2 bases from J, leaving 6 bases between. Germline CDR1 and CDR2: MNHEY and SMNVEV (reference sequence). The CDR3 loop spans 14 amino acids. CDR3 in amino acids: CASSLSSATDTQYL. The CDR3 region has the DNA TGTGCCAGCAGTTTATCGTCAGCCACAGATACGCAGTATCTT.

This clonotype was picked up many times. The chain employs TRBV7-2 and TRBJ1-1, with 7 bases that match TRBD1. J was trimmed by 2 bases and V by 4 bases; bases with no gene match: 7. Germline CDR1 SGHTA, CDR2 FQGNSA. The CDR3 is 15 residues long. The CDR3 nucleotides read TGTGCCAGCAGCTCCCGGACAGGATCTAACACTGAAGCTTTCTTT. It yields the protein CASSSRTGSNTEAFF.

This clonotype was observed many times. V and J are TRBV5-1 and TRBJ2-1; maybe TRBD1 (6 bases). V lost 4 bases to trimming and J lost 2 bases, with 13 bases between them. CDR1 is SGHRS and CDR2 is YFSETQ in the germline V gene. The CDR3 length is 15 residues. CDR3 nucleotides: TGCGCCAGCAGCCCTGAGACAGGTACCTACAATGAGCAGTTCTTC. The encoded protein is CASSPETGTYNEQFF.

Ten or more counts support this clonotype. The CDR3 region has the DNA TGCAGCGTTGATCTAAACAGGGCCACCGGGGAGCTGTTTTTT. It translates to CSVDLNRATGELFF. The chain has TRBV29-1 and TRBJ2-2; maybe TRBD1 (6 bases). CDR3 length: 14 residues. Germline loops: CDR1 SQVTM, CDR2 ANQGSEA. Trimming stripped 3 bases from V and 4 bases from J, with 12 bases between.

The table lists this clonotype with a few counts. This chain links TRBV5-6 with TRBJ1-5; D is perhaps TRBD1 (6 bases). Trimming stripped 1 base from V and 0 bases from J, with 14 bases between. The CDR3 extends over 17 amino acids. Per germline, CDR1 SGHDT and CDR2 YYEEEE. Here the CDR3 reads CASSLWGGRTSNQPQHF. The CDR3 bases are TGTGCCAGCAGCTTGTGGGGGGGCAGGACTAGCAATCAGCCCCAGCATTTT. The full variable domain, completed using reference TRBV5-6 and TRBJ1-5, is DAGVTQSPTHLIKTRGQQVTLRCSPKSGHDTVSWYQQALGQGPQFIFQYYEEEERQRGNFPDRFSGHQFPNYSSELNVNALLLGDSALYLCASSLWGGRTSNQPQHFGDGTRLSIL.

This clonotype was found many times. This rearrangement joins TRBV7-9 to TRBJ1-1; 7 bases are a match to TRBD1. The germline gives CDR1 SEHNR, CDR2 FQNEAQ (reference sequence). Trimming removed 6 bases from V and 1 base from J; junction bases left unmatched: 20. The CDR3 consists of 19 residues. CDR3 region: CASRSIRRGLTTPNTEAFF. CDR3 coding DNA: TGTGCCAGCAGGAGTATAAGGAGGGGGCTGACAACCCCGAACACTGAAGCTTTCTTT. Drawing the rest from reference TRBV7-9 and TRBJ1-1, the complete variable domain is DTGVSQNPRHKITKRGQNVTFRCDPISEHNRLYWYRQTLGQGPEFLTYFQNEAQLEKSRLLSDRFSAERPKGSFSTLEIQRTEQGDSAMYLCASRSIRRGLTTPNTEAFFGQGTRLTVV.